One and the same sample provided the 25 T cell receptor beta chains below, sequenced in a study of cytomegalovirus exposure and HLA in healthy donors. Sequenced by immunoSEQ multiplex PCR; TCRdb stores in-frame clones only, minus some. The sample lists roughly 250,000 clones, around 91% occurring once. The sequenced sample was PBMCs. These receptors were taken from a woman aged 18 to 35 in good health and CMV-seronegative.

The rearrangement uses TRBV15 and TRBJ2-3; 7 nucleotides line up with TRBD2. After removal of 2 bases from V and 2 bases from J, the junction contained 7 bases not matched to a gene. Germline V lookup: CDR1 LNHNV, CDR2 YYDKDF (reference sequence). This CDR3 comprises 16 residues. The DNA for the CDR3 is TGTGCCACCAGCAGAAATTCGGGGGGAACCACAGATACGCAGTATTTT. It yields the protein CATSRNSGGTTDTQYF.

The rearrangement joins TRBV18 to TRBJ2-1; D uncertain. This CDR3 is 15 amino acids long. The ends were cut back, 3 bases at V and 2 bases at J, with 11 bases in the middle. CDR1 is KGHSH and CDR2 is LQKENI in the germline V gene. The CDR3 protein is CASSPAESAYNEQFF. As DNA, the CDR3 is TGTGCCAGCTCACCCGCAGAATCAGCCTACAATGAGCAGTTCTTC.

V usage is TRBV7-3 and J usage is TRBJ2-2, with 10 bases lining up with TRBD2. Germline CDR1 reads SGHTA; CDR2 reads FQGTGA. After removal of 0 bases from V and 8 bases from J, the junction contained 9 bases not matched to a gene. The length of the CDR3 is 17 residues. In nucleotides, the CDR3 is TGTGCCAGCAGCTTAACTCCTAGCGGGGGACCCTGGGGGGAGCTGTTTTTT. It translates to CASSLTPSGGPWGELFF.

This clone was picked up one time. The V and J genes are TRBV29-1 and TRBJ1-4; 11 positions agree with TRBD1. J gave up 7 bases and V 1 base, and 5 bases lay outside the gene matches. The CDR3 extends over 15 amino acids. In germline, CDR1 is SQVTM, CDR2 ANQGSEA. CDR3 bases: TGCAGCGTTGAAGTAGGAGGGACAGGGGGTGAAAAACTGTTTTTT. Its protein is CSVEVGGTGGEKLFF.

This chain links TRBV28 with TRBJ2-3; D may be TRBD2 (6 bases). The CDR3 is made up of 15 amino acids. V was cut by 3 bases and J by 4 bases, with 14 bases left in between. Germline assignment: CDR1 MDHEN and CDR2 SYDVKM. This CDR3 reads CASSLGRGGADTQYF. In DNA form, the CDR3 reads TGTGCCAGCAGTTTGGGGCGGGGTGGCGCAGATACGCAGTATTTT. Variable domain in full (rest from reference TRBV28 and TRBJ2-3): DVKVTQSSRYLVKRTGEKVFLECVQDMDHENMFWYRQDPGLGLRLIYFSYDVKMKEKGDIPEGYSVSREKKERFSLILESASTNQTSMYLCASSLGRGGADTQYFGPGTRLTVL.

This clone was counted only a few times. The rearrangement links TRBV27 to TRBJ2-1, with 9 bases aligning to TRBD1. The CDR3 is made up of 13 amino acids. The V gene's germline CDR1 is MNHEY and CDR2 SMNVEV (reference sequence). V shed 6 bases and J 9 bases; nucleotides not matched to a gene: 6. CDR3 DNA sequence: TGTGCCAGCAGGCTAACAGGGGGCAGTGAGCAGTTCTTC. Translation gives CASRLTGGSEQFF.

In DNA form, the CDR3 reads TGCGCCACAGCCCAGGGGGACACCGGGGAGCTGTTTTTT. Translating it yields CATAQGDTGELFF. This chain links TRBV5-1 with TRBJ2-2, with 7 bases identical to TRBD1. V lost 9 bases and J lost 3; bases outside the gene matches: 5. Germline V gene sequence: CDR1 SGHRS, CDR2 YFSETQ. The CDR3 loop spans 13 amino acids.

This sequence joins TRBV19 and TRBJ1-2, with D perhaps TRBD1 (5 bases). The germline V and J ends were trimmed by 6 bases and 5 bases, with 19 bases remaining between them. The CDR3 is 15 amino acids. Germline CDR1 and CDR2: LNHDA and SQIVND (reference sequence). The CDR3 spells CASSIYAGKDYGYTF. The CDR3 DNA is TGTGCCAGTAGCATTTATGCAGGGAAAGATTATGGCTACACCTTC.

V gene TRBV7-2 combines with J gene TRBJ2-1; the match to TRBD2 covers 8 bases. The germline V gene has CDR1 SGHTA and CDR2 FQGNSA. CDR3 length: 15 residues. Unmatched junction bases numbered 4, after V lost 3 bases and J lost 3 bases. The CDR3 sequence is CASSFGGGFYNEQFF. The CDR3 nucleotides are TGTGCCAGCAGCTTCGGCGGGGGGTTCTACAATGAGCAGTTCTTC.

The CDR3 region is CSVNRAGEQFF. For the CDR3, the DNA is TGCAGCGTTAACAGGGCCGGTGAGCAGTTCTTC. This chain joins TRBV29-1 and TRBJ2-1; D might be TRBD1 (6 bases). CDR1 SQVTM and CDR2 ANQGSEA come from the germline V gene. The CDR3 covers 11 residues. The ends were cut back, 5 bases at V and 9 bases at J, with 11 bases in the middle.

This rearrangement joins TRBV18 to TRBJ2-2; the match to TRBD1 covers 8 bases. V was clipped by 2 bases and J by 6 bases; unmatched bases: 8. This CDR3 is 16 amino acids long. Germline V gives CDR1 KGHSH, CDR2 LQKENI. Here the CDR3 reads CASSPKRTGRAGELFF. As DNA, the CDR3 is TGTGCCAGCTCACCAAAACGGACAGGGCGGGCCGGGGAGCTGTTTTTT.

The chain employs TRBV28 and TRBJ1-6, with D unclear. The ends were cut back, 3 bases at V and 9 bases at J, with 12 bases in the middle. The V gene's germline CDR1 is MDHEN and CDR2 SYDVKM. CDR3 length equals 14 residues. In DNA form, the CDR3 reads TGTGCCAGCAGTTTTCCAGAATATTCTTCACCCCTCCACTTT. It is translated as CASSFPEYSSPLHF.

This chain uses TRBV2 with TRBJ1-4, with 10 bases aligning to TRBD1. The trim removed 5 bases at V and 6 bases at J, leaving 9 bases unmatched. The CDR3 contains 16 residues. Germline V gives CDR1 SNHLY, CDR2 FYNNEI. The CDR3 spells CASSKDRGQSDEKLFF. In nucleotides, the CDR3 is TGTGCCAGCAGTAAAGACAGGGGGCAATCTGATGAAAAACTGTTTTTT. Using reference TRBV2 and TRBJ1-4 for the parts outside the CDR3, the full variable domain is EPEVTQTPSHQVTQMGQEVILRCVPISNHLYFYWYRQILGQKVEFLVSFYNNEISEKSEIFDDQFSVERPDGSNFTLKIRSTKLEDSAMYFCASSKDRGQSDEKLFFGSGTQLSVL.

The chain is built from TRBV27 and TRBJ1-6, with 7 bases fitting TRBD1. The ends lost 7 bases at V and 6 bases at J; junction bases unmatched: 6. CDR3 length: 14 residues. The germline V gene encodes CDR1 MNHEY and CDR2 SMNVEV (reference sequence). CDR3 sequence: CASTRTGVNSPLHF. The CDR3 DNA reads as TGTGCCAGCACTAGGACAGGCGTTAATTCACCCCTCCACTTT.

The gene calls are TRBV10-3 and TRBJ1-2, with D possibly being TRBD1 (6 bases). This CDR3 spans 15 amino acids. Trimming cost V 6 bases and J 1 base, with 15 bases left between them. Germline CDR1 is ENHRY and CDR2 is SYGVKD. The CDR3 loop is CAISYYRASNYGYTF. CDR3 coding DNA: TGTGCCATCAGCTACTACAGGGCGAGTAACTATGGCTACACCTTC.

The table lists this clone with a count of one. The chain uses TRBV27 and TRBJ1-4; a possible D gene is TRBD1 (6 bases). Germline CDR1 reads MNHEY; CDR2 reads SMNVEV (reference sequence). The CDR3 loop spans 13 amino acids. Trimming removed 7 bases at V and 5 bases at J, with 11 bases between. The CDR3 nucleotides are TGTGCCAGCATCATGGACAGCAATGAAAAACTGTTTTTT. It specifies CASIMDSNEKLFF.

The chain uses TRBV6-7 and TRBJ1-4; 7 bases agree with TRBD1. TRBV6-7 qualifies as an ORF whose function is uncertain. The V segment lost 6 bases and the J segment 8 bases; nucleotides outside the gene matches: 18. CDR3 length: 17 residues. The CDR3 DNA follows: TGTGCCAGCAGGATCGAAATAACAGGGGACCGGAAGGAAAAACTGTTTTTT. It yields the protein CASRIEITGDRKEKLFF.

This clone appeared once. The chain has TRBV21-1 and TRBJ2-7; TRBD1 is the table's D call and was not checked against the DNA. TRBV21-1 represents a pseudogene. The CDR3 totals 16 residues. The CDR3 protein is CASSNHRGSGSYEQYV. CDR3 nucleotide sequence: TGTGCCAGCAGCAACCACAGGGGTAGTGGCTCCTACGAGCAGTACGTC.

The chain has TRBV15 and TRBJ1-2; D gene unclear. There are 13 residues in the CDR3. Germline CDR1 LNHNV, CDR2 YYDKDF (reference sequence). The V gene lost 1 base and the J gene lost 4 bases, with 7 bases spanning the gap. CDR3 nucleotide sequence: TGTGCCACCAGCAGAGGACAACTCTATGGCTACACCTTC. The encoded protein is CATSRGQLYGYTF.

The V gene is TRBV7-2, the J gene TRBJ2-2, with 8 bases matching TRBD2. The CDR3 extends over 16 amino acids. The ends lost 5 bases at V and 6 bases at J; junction bases unmatched: 11. Germline-derived CDR1 and CDR2 are SGHTA and FQGNSA. In nucleotides, the CDR3 is TGTGCCAGCAGCCTGTACGGGGGGGCCTCGGCCGGGGAGCTGTTTTTT. It codes for CASSLYGGASAGELFF.

The genes are TRBV7-8 and TRBJ1-6, with D possibly TRBD1 on 5 matching bases. The length of the CDR3 is 15 residues. Germline V lookup: CDR1 SGHVS, CDR2 FQNEAQ. The V end was cut by 1 base, the J end by 7 bases, with 11 bases between. For the CDR3, the DNA is TGTGCCAGCAGCTTAGATCTGGGGGGGAATTCACCCCTCCACTTT. As protein: CASSLDLGGNSPLHF.

The genes are TRBV29-1 and TRBJ1-1; D perhaps matches TRBD1 (5 bases). This CDR3 spans 13 amino acids. Trimming stripped 6 bases from V and 4 bases from J, with 15 bases between. Germline V gene lookup returns CDR1 SQVTM and CDR2 ANQGSEA. CDR3 residues: CSVATSGGTEAFF. The CDR3 nucleotides read TGCAGCGTCGCTACTTCGGGGGGCACTGAAGCTTTCTTT.

This clone has a single count. The genes are TRBV28 and TRBJ2-7, with 8 positions matching TRBD2. This CDR3 comprises 15 residues. V lost 9 bases to trimming and J lost 0 bases; unmatched junction nucleotides: 10. CDR1 and CDR2 from the germline V gene are MDHEN and SYDVKM. The CDR3: CASQRAGGSSYEQYF. As DNA, the CDR3 is TGTGCCAGTCAAAGGGCGGGGGGCAGCTCCTACGAGCAGTACTTC.

The rearrangement links TRBV7-6 to TRBJ2-7; 10 bases line up with TRBD1. Germline-derived CDR1 and CDR2 are SGHVS and FNYEAQ. V trimming: 5 bases; J trimming: 3 bases; junction bases outside the gene matches: 4. The CDR3 is made up of 14 amino acids. Written as DNA, the CDR3 is TGTGCCAGCAGCGCGGGACAGGGGTTCTACGAGCAGTACTTC. Amino acid sequence: CASSAGQGFYEQYF.

This chain links TRBV6-6 with TRBJ2-1; 8 nucleotides match TRBD2. There are 16 residues in the CDR3. The V gene end was trimmed by 6 bases and the J gene end by 9 bases; junction bases not matched to a gene: 16. Germline V gene lookup returns CDR1 MNHNY and CDR2 SVGAGI (reference sequence). This CDR3 is CASSLLGGEAPTEQFF. The CDR3 DNA follows: TGTGCCAGCAGCCTACTCGGGGGGGAGGCCCCCACTGAGCAGTTCTTC.